The subject of this entry is one T cell receptor (beta chain). Individuals drawn from 20 to 25 US areas were about 18 to 95 years old. Cohorts were based on clinical histories the participants reported. V lost 0 bases and J lost 5; bases outside the gene matches: 8. Germline loops: CDR1 SGHRS, CDR2 YFSETQ. The CDR3 has 17 residues. Original analysis: The authors estimated nucleated cell counts from reference gene primer amplification. Sequencing was performed with immunoSEQ multiplex PCR; in TCRdb, only in-frame clones are kept and a portion is missing. Clonal size and the V and J genes are those of that table, whereas D and trimming came from the DNA. This sample has approximately 230,000 clones, with 85% to 90% found just once. The sample belongs to a study of blood T cell repertoires in COVID-19. Study-wide context: Researchers got acute and convalescent COVID-19 samples from the United States, Italy and Spain.

This TCR came from a man aged 18 to 29 who had recovered from COVID-19. The rearrangement uses TRBV5-1 and TRBJ2-5; 12 bases line up with TRBD2. Sequences were obtained from PBMCs or T cells enriched from blood (not recorded which). CDR3 region: CASSLGASGGALETQYF. In DNA form, the CDR3 reads TGCGCCAGCAGCTTGGGTGCTAGCGGGGGGGCCTTGGAGACCCAGTACTTC.